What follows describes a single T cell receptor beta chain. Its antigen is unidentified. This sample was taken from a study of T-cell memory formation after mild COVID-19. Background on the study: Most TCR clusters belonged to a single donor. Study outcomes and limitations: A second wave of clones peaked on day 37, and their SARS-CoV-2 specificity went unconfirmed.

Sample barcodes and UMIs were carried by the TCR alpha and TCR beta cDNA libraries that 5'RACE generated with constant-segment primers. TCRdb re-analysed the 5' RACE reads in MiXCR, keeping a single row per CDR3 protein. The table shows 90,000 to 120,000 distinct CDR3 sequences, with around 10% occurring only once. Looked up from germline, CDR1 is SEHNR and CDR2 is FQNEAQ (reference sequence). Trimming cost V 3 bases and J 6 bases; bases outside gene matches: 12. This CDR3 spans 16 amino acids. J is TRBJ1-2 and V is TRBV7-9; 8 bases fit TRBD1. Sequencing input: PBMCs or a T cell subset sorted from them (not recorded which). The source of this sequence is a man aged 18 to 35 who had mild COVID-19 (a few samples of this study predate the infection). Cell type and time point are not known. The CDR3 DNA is TGTGCCAGCAGCTTGGACAGGGCCAGGTTCTCTGATGGCTACACCTTC. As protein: CASSLDRARFSDGYTF. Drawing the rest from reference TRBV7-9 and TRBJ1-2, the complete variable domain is DTGVSQNPRHKITKRGQNVTFRCDPISEHNRLYWYRQTLGQGPEFLTYFQNEAQLEKSRLLSDRFSAERPKGSFSTLEIQRTEQGDSAMYLCASSLDRARFSDGYTFGSGTRLTVV.